One sample yielded the 20 T cell receptor beta chains listed below, sequenced in a study of T cell responses to AZD1222 COVID-19 vaccine. Some clones are missing from TCRdb's copy, which holds only in-frame ones; the method was immunoSEQ multiplex PCR. The sample consists of about 140,000 clones, more than 75% of them appearing once. Sequencing used peripheral blood, obtained 28 days after the second AZD1222 dose. All receptors come from an adult who received the AZD1222 COVID-19 vaccine.

This chain connects TRBV29-1 to TRBJ2-3; D call uncertain. CDR3 length: 14 residues. The V gene lost 4 bases and the J gene lost 0 bases, with 11 bases spanning the gap. In germline, CDR1 is SQVTM, CDR2 ANQGSEA. CDR3 in DNA: TGCAGCGTTGTTGGTGGTTCCAGCACAGATACGCAGTATTTT. This translates into CSVVGGSSTDTQYF.

The chain carries TRBV11-2 and TRBJ1-2; 9 nucleotides align to TRBD1. The junction had 11 bases not matched to a gene; V was cut back by 5 bases and J by 4 bases. This CDR3 comprises 16 residues. Germline V gene data show CDR1 as SGHAT and CDR2 as FQNNGV. The CDR3 region is CASSAAGTGISYGYTF. The CDR3 DNA reads TGTGCCAGCAGCGCTGCCGGGACAGGGATTTCCTATGGCTACACCTTC.

Comments on this clone: Other DNA sequences within the sample encode an identical CDR3. The V and J genes are TRBV15 and TRBJ1-2; tentative D call: TRBD1 (6 bases). Germline CDR1 reads LNHNV; CDR2 reads YYDKDF (reference sequence). Between the trimmed V and J ends, which lost 0 bases and 4 bases, there was a span of 12 bases. CDR3 length: 15 amino acids. CDR3 region: CATSRDTQGSYGYTF. CDR3 sequence (DNA): TGTGCCACCAGCAGAGATACGCAGGGGAGCTATGGCTACACCTTC.

The CDR3 is CASSPLGGGLETQYF. CDR3 DNA sequence: TGTGCCAGCAGCCCCCTTGGGGGGGGATTGGAGACCCAGTACTTC. This rearrangement joins TRBV5-4 to TRBJ2-5, with TRBD2 matching 7 bases. CDR1 and CDR2 from the germline V gene are SGHNT and YYREEE (reference sequence). J gave up 5 bases and V 4 bases, and 11 bases lay outside the gene matches. There are 15 residues in the CDR3.

The chain uses TRBV4-3 and TRBJ1-4, with D hard to call. V was shortened by 0 bases and J by 8 bases, with 13 bases between the two germline ends. The CDR3 is 15 amino acids. The germline CDR1 and CDR2 sequences are LGHNA and YSLEER. The CDR3 loop reads CASSQDQLGREKLFF. Written as DNA, the CDR3 is TGCGCCAGCAGCCAAGACCAACTCGGGAGGGAAAAACTGTTTTTT.

The rearrangement uses TRBV5-1 and TRBJ1-1, with D uncertain. V was clipped by 2 bases and J by 5 bases, with 1 base between them. This CDR3 contains 10 residues. Germline CDR1 and CDR2: SGHRS and YFSETQ. CDR3 coding DNA: TGCGCCAGCAGCTTAACTGAAGCTTTCTTT. It specifies CASSLTEAFF. Looking up the rest from reference TRBV5-1 and TRBJ1-1 gives the full variable domain: KAGVTQTPRYLIKTRGQQVTLSCSPISGHRSVSWYQQTPGQGLQFLFEYFSETQRNKGNFPGRFSGRQFSNSRSEMNVSTLELGDSALYLCASSLTEAFFGQGTRLTVV.

This clone was picked up one time. V gene TRBV2 combines with J gene TRBJ1-5; a possible D gene is TRBD1 (5 bases). Germline CDR1 SNHLY, CDR2 FYNNEI. This CDR3 contains 13 residues. Trimming pared 10 bases from V and 7 bases from J, leaving 17 bases between. This CDR3 reads CATGDSEGQPQHF. The CDR3 region has the DNA TGTGCCACTGGAGATAGTGAGGGGCAGCCCCAGCATTTT.

The rearrangement uses TRBV7-2 and TRBJ1-6, with 8 bases identical to TRBD1. Trimming at V came to 3 bases and at J to 10 bases, leaving 11 bases not matched to a gene. The germline CDR1 and CDR2 sequences are SGHTA and FQGNSA. The CDR3 has 16 amino acids. CDR3 residues: CASSFFELQGGSPLHF. The CDR3 DNA follows: TGTGCCAGCAGCTTTTTTGAACTACAGGGGGGATCACCCCTCCACTTT.

The V and J genes are TRBV7-9 and TRBJ1-6; no clear D gene. The V gene's germline CDR1 is SEHNR and CDR2 FQNEAQ (reference sequence). The V gene lost 9 bases and the J gene lost 8 bases, with 14 bases spanning the gap. The CDR3 contains 13 residues. Here the CDR3 DNA reads TGTGCCAGTCATCTAGACATGGATTCACCCCTCCACTTT. Its translation: CASHLDMDSPLHF.

This clone appeared a few times. The chain employs TRBV19 and TRBJ2-1; D is perhaps TRBD2 (7 bases). CDR3 length: 15 residues. Germline V gene lookup returns CDR1 LNHDA and CDR2 SQIVND (reference sequence). Trimming removed 4 bases from V and 5 bases from J, with 15 bases in between. CDR3 region: CASSSRGGGHNEQFF. CDR3 nucleotide sequence: TGTGCCAGTAGTAGTAGGGGGGGCGGACACAATGAGCAGTTCTTC.

V and J are TRBV6-4 and TRBJ2-2; a possible D gene is TRBD2 (5 bases). Trimming shortened V by 2 bases and J by 3 bases, and 7 bases separated the two germline ends. The CDR3 has 14 amino acids. Looked up from germline, CDR1 is MRHNA and CDR2 is SNTAGT. CDR3 coding DNA: TGTGCCAGCAGTGACGGAGCGGACACCGGGGAGCTGTTTTTT. This sequence encodes CASSDGADTGELFF.

To note about this clone: This same CDR3 is encoded by further DNA sequences in the sample. The chain has TRBV28 and TRBJ2-2, with 11 bases that match TRBD1. In germline, CDR1 is MDHEN, CDR2 SYDVKM. The trim removed 5 bases at V and 4 bases at J, leaving 3 bases unmatched. The length of the CDR3 is 15 residues. The DNA of the CDR3 is TGTGCCAGCAGTCCCGGACAGGGGGCCACCGGGGAGCTGTTTTTT. Translation: CASSPGQGATGELFF.

This chain uses TRBV7-3 with TRBJ2-3, with D unresolved. Germline CDR1 and CDR2: SGHTA and FQGTGA. The CDR3 extends over 15 amino acids. Trimming left V 3 bases short and J 2 bases short, with 12 bases between. CDR3 protein: CASSLRGDPTDTQYF. The DNA of the CDR3 is TGTGCCAGCAGCTTGCGCGGAGATCCCACAGATACGCAGTATTTT.

The chain is built from TRBV28 and TRBJ1-1; 7 bases are a match to TRBD1. CDR1 and CDR2 (germline): MDHEN, SYDVKM. After removal of 7 bases from V and 1 base from J, the junction contained 6 bases not matched to a gene. The CDR3 covers 14 residues. CDR3 in amino acids: CASKKQGRNTEAFF. For the CDR3, the DNA is TGTGCCAGCAAAAAACAGGGGCGGAACACTGAAGCTTTCTTT.

The V call is TRBV27, the J call TRBJ2-6, with D possibly TRBD1 on 6 matching bases. V was cut by 6 bases and J by 1 base, with 13 bases left in between. The CDR3 totals 16 residues. Germline CDR1 is MNHEY and CDR2 is SMNVEV (reference sequence). The CDR3, as DNA: TGTGCCAGCAGCCCAGGGGAATGGTCTGGGGCCAACGTCCTGACTTTC. Translating it yields CASSPGEWSGANVLTF.

The chain has TRBV28 and TRBJ2-1; D remains ambiguous. The CDR3 spans 15 residues. Deletions cut 8 bases from V and 0 bases from J, with 14 bases between. CDR1 is MDHEN, CDR2 SYDVKM, per germline. The CDR3 bases are TGTGCCAGCGGGCCCGCTTATAGCTCCTACAATGAGCAGTTCTTC. It yields the protein CASGPAYSSYNEQFF.

The CDR3 region is CASGPNQPQHF. As DNA, the CDR3 is TGTGCCAGCGGGCCCAATCAGCCCCAGCATTTT. This chain uses TRBV6-5 with TRBJ1-5, with no clear D. The germline gives CDR1 MNHEY, CDR2 SVGAGI. V gave up 8 bases and J gave up 3 bases, with 5 bases separating them. This CDR3 has 11 amino acids.

This clone was seen just once. The rearrangement links TRBV18 to TRBJ1-4; 9 bases map to TRBD1. CDR1 and CDR2 from the germline V gene are KGHSH and LQKENI. J lost 7 bases, V lost 3 bases, and 6 bases had no gene match. The CDR3 runs to 15 residues. The CDR3: CASSPPGTGSEKLFF. The CDR3, as DNA: TGTGCCAGCTCACCGCCCGGGACAGGGAGTGAAAAACTGTTTTTT.

The chain is built from TRBV24-1 and TRBJ2-5, with 10 bases fitting TRBD2. Germline CDR1 and CDR2: KGHDR and SFDVKD. The length of the CDR3 is 16 residues. The ends lost 3 bases at V and 1 base at J; junction bases unmatched: 4. CDR3: CATSDPLAGTQETQYF. The DNA for the CDR3 is TGTGCCACCAGTGATCCACTAGCGGGGACCCAAGAGACCCAGTACTTC.

The J gene is TRBJ2-3, the V gene TRBV6-1; D possibly corresponds to TRBD2 (6 bases). Trimming took off 3 bases at V and 4 bases at J, with 11 bases between the two ends. Germline loops: CDR1 MNHNS, CDR2 SASEGT. This CDR3 is 14 amino acids long. The CDR3 DNA is TGTGCCAGCAGTGACCAATCGGGAGCAGATACGCAGTATTTT. Translation: CASSDQSGADTQYF.